This is a list of T cell receptor beta chains from one sample in a study of blood T cell repertoires in COVID-19. Only in-frame clones appear in the TCRdb table, and some are missing; sequencing was by immunoSEQ multiplex PCR. The data show roughly 150,000 clones, around 85% seen once. Sequenced material: peripheral blood. Source of these receptors: a man aged 60 to 75 with active or convalescent COVID-19. The CDR3 runs from the conserved cysteine through the conserved F or W.

j_gene: TRBJ2-7
v_gene: TRBV5-4
len: 15
CDR3aa: CASSPGTSGKGEQYF

j_gene: TRBJ1-1
v_gene: TRBV6-5
len: 14
CDR3aa: CASIKTTGGTEAFF

j_gene: TRBJ1-1
v_gene: TRBV13
len: 15
CDR3aa: CASSGKGGANTEAFF

j_gene: TRBJ1-1
v_gene: TRBV5-1
len: 16
CDR3aa: CASSLGGGWQNTEAFF

j_gene: TRBJ2-7
v_gene: TRBV21-1
len: 15
CDR3aa: CASSKARQEPYEQYF

j_gene: TRBJ2-2
v_gene: TRBV4-1
len: 19
CDR3aa: CASSQKPTGLAGVTGELFF

j_gene: TRBJ1-1
v_gene: TRBV28
len: 14
CDR3aa: CASRSPGGWAEAFF

j_gene: TRBJ2-5
v_gene: TRBV28
len: 13
CDR3aa: CASRGQGEETQYF

j_gene: TRBJ2-6
v_gene: TRBV2
len: 15
CDR3aa: CASSRQLAGANVLTF

j_gene: TRBJ2-3
v_gene: TRBV5-6
len: 16
CDR3aa: CASSPTPGKNTDTQYF

j_gene: TRBJ2-7
v_gene: TRBV6-6
len: 15
CDR3aa: CASSPGQGSSSEQYF

j_gene: TRBJ1-5
v_gene: TRBV3-1/TRBV3-2
len: 15
CDR3aa: CASSQGAGPRQPQHF

j_gene: TRBJ2-7
v_gene: TRBV24-1
len: 16
CDR3aa: CATSGGASGNTYEQYF

j_gene: TRBJ2-1
v_gene: TRBV10-1
len: 16
CDR3aa: CASSGGGSGSPNEQFF

j_gene: TRBJ2-1
v_gene: TRBV7-2
len: 16
CDR3aa: CASSLRYRVTYNEQFF

j_gene: TRBJ2-3
v_gene: TRBV5-1
len: 12
CDR3aa: CASTLGADTQYF

j_gene: TRBJ2-5
v_gene: TRBV5-1
len: 13
CDR3aa: CASSWDTQETQYF

j_gene: TRBJ2-5
v_gene: TRBV10-3
len: 16
CDR3aa: CAISDWTSGGVETQYF

j_gene: TRBJ2-1
v_gene: TRBV5-1
len: 13
CDR3aa: CASSATGVNEQFF

j_gene: TRBJ2-7
v_gene: TRBV9
len: 16
CDR3aa: CASSVGGGTATYEQYF

j_gene: TRBJ2-7
v_gene: TRBV19
len: 15
CDR3aa: CASNAGQGSSYEQYF

j_gene: TRBJ2-7
v_gene: TRBV19
len: 15
CDR3aa: CASSAVSSGNVEQYF

j_gene: TRBJ2-3
v_gene: TRBV29-1
len: 12
CDR3aa: CSVVDRADTQYF

j_gene: TRBJ2-7
v_gene: TRBV29-1
len: 14
CDR3aa: CSVGTGQGANEQYF

j_gene: TRBJ2-1
v_gene: TRBV9
len: 20
CDR3aa: CASSEPEGLAGERSYNEQFF

j_gene: TRBJ1-5
v_gene: TRBV19
len: 16
CDR3aa: CASSIRDRGSNQPQHF

j_gene: TRBJ1-2
v_gene: TRBV2
len: 15
CDR3aa: CASSSTGGASGGYTF

j_gene: TRBJ1-5
v_gene: TRBV25-1
len: 14
CDR3aa: CASSGFTEPQPQHF

j_gene: TRBJ1-2
v_gene: TRBV29-1
len: 13
CDR3aa: CSVDDNGGYGYTF

j_gene: TRBJ2-7
v_gene: TRBV10-3
len: 14
CDR3aa: CAISSDRTTYEQYF

j_gene: TRBJ2-1
v_gene: TRBV12-3/TRBV12-4
len: 13
CDR3aa: CAIKAGSYNEQFF

j_gene: TRBJ2-4
v_gene: TRBV19
len: 18
CDR3aa: CASSSGQGVLLAKNIQYF

j_gene: TRBJ2-7
v_gene: TRBV28
len: 14
CDR3aa: CASSGNRDPYEQYF